The 30 T cell receptor beta chains below were found in one sample sequenced in a study of T cells in Graves' hyperthyroidism and ophthalmopathy. RNA transcripts were the template for amplifying TCR beta CDR3 regions. RT-PCR in the first round (using the HTBI primer set) targeted the TCR CDR3. TCRdb independently ran MiXCR on the multiplex PCR reads; one entry per CDR3 protein. The data hold 450,000 to 550,000 distinct CDR3 sequences, with roughly 25% observed a single time. The sample taken for sequencing was blood. These receptors all stem from a woman aged 25 to 39 with Graves' ophthalmopathy.

This chain connects TRBV28 to TRBJ2-7; no firm D call. The CDR3 is made up of 14 amino acids. The germline V and J ends were trimmed by 3 bases and 2 bases, with 11 bases remaining between them. Germline V gives CDR1 MDHEN, CDR2 SYDVKM. The CDR3 DNA reads as TGTGCCAGCAGTTTTATAGGTTCCACCTACGAGCAGTACTTC. It specifies CASSFIGSTYEQYF. The whole variable domain, filled in from reference TRBV28 and TRBJ2-7, reads DVKVTQSSRYLVKRTGEKVFLECVQDMDHENMFWYRQDPGLGLRLIYFSYDVKMKEKGDIPEGYSVSREKKERFSLILESASTNQTSMYLCASSFIGSTYEQYFGPGTRLTVT.

This clonotype is termed medium-sized. V is TRBV6-5 and J is TRBJ1-2; no firm D call. The CDR3 contains 14 residues. Germline CDR1 is MNHEY and CDR2 is SVGAGI. V lost 4 bases to trimming and J lost 0 bases, with 9 bases between them. The CDR3 sequence is CASSLGGTNYGYTF. Written as DNA, the CDR3 is TGTGCCAGCAGTTTGGGCGGAACTAACTATGGCTACACCTTC.

This clonotype showed up just a few times. The V and J genes are TRBV12-3 or TRBV12-4 and TRBJ2-6, with 9 bases identical to TRBD1. V lost 4 bases to trimming and J lost 3 bases; unmatched junction nucleotides: 10. There are 18 residues in the CDR3. The DNA for the CDR3 is TGTGCCAGCAGTTCGGGGACAGGGAGAGGGTATGGGGCCAACGTCCTGACTTTC. Translating it yields CASSSGTGRGYGANVLTF.

This clonotype has a handful of counts. The chain joins TRBV6-1 to TRBJ1-4, with a tentative D call TRBD1 (5 bases). CDR3 size: 15 residues. CDR1 MNHNS and CDR2 SASEGT come from the germline V gene. V lost 1 base and J lost 6, with 12 bases in between. CDR3 bases: TGTGCCAGCAGTGAAGAGGGTCAGGGATATGAAAAACTGTTTTTT. Amino acid sequence: CASSEEGQGYEKLFF.

In this sample, this clonotype turned up many times. The V call is TRBV27, the J call TRBJ2-3; maybe TRBD2 (7 bases). The CDR3 has 13 residues. The ends were cut back, 6 bases at V and 3 bases at J, with 10 bases in the middle. Germline CDR1 MNHEY, CDR2 SMNVEV (reference sequence). CDR3 nucleotide sequence: TGTGCCAGCAGGGGGGGGCCGACAGATACGCAGTATTTT. Translating it yields CASRGGPTDTQYF.

In this sample, this clonotype turned up a few times. V gene TRBV5-8 combines with J gene TRBJ2-7; D unresolved. Trimming left V 2 bases short and J 4 bases short, with 10 bases between. There are 13 residues in the CDR3. Germline-derived CDR1 and CDR2 are SGHTS and YDEGEE. The CDR3 DNA sequence: TGTGCCAGCAGCTTCAGTCAGGTTTACGAGCAGTACTTC. The encoded protein is CASSFSQVYEQYF.

This chain joins TRBV28 and TRBJ2-7, with D possibly TRBD2 on 5 matching bases. Trimming removed 2 bases at V and 3 bases at J, with 20 bases between. Germline assignment: CDR1 MDHEN and CDR2 SYDVKM. This CDR3 spans 17 amino acids. Written as DNA, the CDR3 is TGTGCCAGCAGTTTAGATACGAGGGTCAGCTCCCACTACGAGCAGTACTTC. Translating it yields CASSLDTRVSSHYEQYF.

The chain combines TRBV6-5 with TRBJ2-7; 8 bases match TRBD2. From germline, CDR1 is MNHEY and CDR2 SVGAGI. Trimming removed 4 bases from V and 2 bases from J; junction bases left unmatched: 10. The CDR3 length is 16 residues. CDR3 in amino acids: CASSSPSSGSPYEQYF. In DNA form, the CDR3 reads TGTGCCAGCAGTTCCCCGTCGAGCGGGAGTCCCTACGAGCAGTACTTC.

This clonotype was picked up a small number of times. The chain has TRBV7-3 and TRBJ2-7, with 16 bases fitting TRBD2. CDR3 size: 18 residues. The junction had 12 bases not matched to a gene; V was cut back by 5 bases and J by 5 bases. Germline values: CDR1 SGHTA, CDR2 FQGTGA. As DNA, the CDR3 is TGTGCCAGCAGCGCGGGCCAGGGACTAGCGGGAGGGATAAACGAGCAGTACTTC. Encoded protein: CASSAGQGLAGGINEQYF. Full variable domain (outside the CDR3, taken from reference TRBV7-3 and TRBJ2-7): GAGVSQTPSNKVTEKGKYVELRCDPISGHTALYWYRQSLGQGPEFLIYFQGTGAADDSGLPNDRFFAVRPEGSVSTLKIQRTERGDSAVYLCASSAGQGLAGGINEQYFGPGTRLTVT.

The chain employs TRBV5-5 and TRBJ2-3; D unclear. This CDR3 comprises 13 residues. Per the germline V gene, CDR1 is SGHKS and CDR2 is YYEKEE (reference sequence). V gave up 0 bases and J gave up 4 bases, with 6 bases separating them. The CDR3 DNA sequence: TGTGCCAGCAGCTTGGCCGCCGCAGATACGCAGTATTTT. Amino acids: CASSLAAADTQYF. Complete variable domain (other parts from reference TRBV5-5 and TRBJ2-3): DAGVTQSPTHLIKTRGQQVTLRCSPISGHKSVSWYQQVLGQGPQFIFQYYEKEERGRGNFPDRFSARQFPNYSSELNVNALLLGDSALYLCASSLAAADTQYFGPGTRLTVL.

The rearrangement joins TRBV20-1 to TRBJ1-5, with TRBD1 matching over 9 bases. Germline CDR1 reads DFQATT; CDR2 reads SNEGSKA (reference sequence). This CDR3 contains 13 residues. V was pared by 6 bases and J by 6 bases, with 6 bases of the junction left unmatched. The CDR3 loop is CSARTGEGQPQHF. Written as DNA, the CDR3 is TGCAGTGCAAGGACAGGGGAAGGTCAGCCCCAGCATTTT.

CDR3 bases: TGTGCCAGTAGTAACAAGGGCAATCAGCCCCAGCATTTT. It translates to CASSNKGNQPQHF. The chain couples TRBV19 to TRBJ1-5; D gene uncertain. Germline CDR1 reads LNHDA; CDR2 reads SQIVND (reference sequence). The CDR3 is 13 residues long. Trimming cost V 4 bases and J 2 bases, with 6 bases left between them.

The rearrangement uses TRBV20-1 and TRBJ1-2; maybe TRBD1 (6 bases). The V gene lost 6 bases and the J gene lost 7 bases, with 18 bases spanning the gap. The CDR3 runs 13 residues. Germline V gene data show CDR1 as DFQATT and CDR2 as SNEGSKA (reference sequence). CDR3 in DNA: TGCAGTGCGAGGAAAGGACAGTTAGCTGGCTACACCTTC. This sequence encodes CSARKGQLAGYTF.

This clonotype has ten or more counts. V is TRBV25-1 and J is TRBJ2-5, with D unclear. The CDR3 length is 14 residues. CDR1 MGHDK and CDR2 SYGVNS come from the germline V gene. V dropped 3 bases and J dropped 4 bases, with 12 bases sitting between them. In DNA, the CDR3 is TGTGCCAGCAGTGATAGAGTGGTGGGAGAGACCCAGTACTTC. It is translated as CASSDRVVGETQYF.

At least ten counts were recorded for this clonotype. The chain combines TRBV28 with TRBJ2-5; 8 nucleotides align to TRBD2. This CDR3 is built from 15 residues. Unmatched junction bases numbered 11, after V lost 6 bases and J lost 5 bases. Germline values: CDR1 MDHEN, CDR2 SYDVKM. CDR3 loop: CASRNLRGGPETQYF. CDR3 DNA sequence: TGTGCCAGCAGAAACCTCCGGGGGGGGCCGGAGACCCAGTACTTC.

This clonotype was detected many times. V is TRBV6-1 and J is TRBJ2-5, with D possibly being TRBD1 (6 bases). Germline V gene lookup returns CDR1 MNHNS and CDR2 SASEGT. The CDR3 length is 15 residues. V was shortened by 3 bases and J by 5 bases, with 16 bases between the two germline ends. The CDR3 DNA sequence: TGTGCCAGCAGTGAGAGGGACATAGTAGGGGAGACCCAGTACTTC. This translates into CASSERDIVGETQYF.

This clonotype was seen more than once but under ten times. The CDR3 DNA reads TGTGCCTGCACGAGGCCGGGACAGGGGAGCAATCAGCCCCAGCATTTT. Residues: CACTRPGQGSNQPQHF. The J gene is TRBJ1-5, the V gene TRBV30; 10 bases align to TRBD1. The CDR3 extends over 16 amino acids. V shed 6 bases, J shed 1 base, and the junction held 9 bases outside the gene matches. Germline V gene data show CDR1 as GTSNPN and CDR2 as SVGIG (reference sequence).

This chain links TRBV20-1 with TRBJ1-5; no reliable D call. Germline lookup yields CDR1 DFQATT and CDR2 SNEGSKA (reference sequence). The CDR3 is 12 amino acids. V lost 3 bases and J lost 5, with 8 bases in between. The CDR3 loop reads CSASPADQPQHF. The DNA for the CDR3 is TGCAGTGCTAGCCCAGCGGATCAGCCCCAGCATTTT.

This clonotype was observed a few times. The chain uses TRBV6-1 and TRBJ2-5; a weak D match, TRBD2 (5 bases). Germline loops: CDR1 MNHNS, CDR2 SASEGT. V was trimmed by 2 bases and J by 3 bases, leaving 10 bases between them. CDR3 length: 14 amino acids. CDR3 protein: CASSESSGKETQYF. The DNA of the CDR3 is TGTGCCAGCAGTGAATCTTCCGGGAAAGAGACCCAGTACTTC.

J is TRBJ1-1 and V is TRBV6-5; no reliable D call. CDR3 length: 15 residues. Trimming took 0 bases from V and 0 from J, leaving 8 bases between them. Germline loops: CDR1 MNHEY, CDR2 SVGAGI. The chain's CDR3 is CASSYSRQMNTEAFF. The CDR3 region has the DNA TGTGCCAGCAGTTACTCGAGGCAGATGAACACTGAAGCTTTCTTT.

V is TRBV12-3 or TRBV12-4 and J is TRBJ2-7; maybe TRBD1 (6 bases). The ends were cut back, 6 bases at V and 2 bases at J, with 14 bases in the middle. The CDR3 totals 14 residues. In DNA form, the CDR3 reads TGTGCCAGCAGAAACAGGGCCCCACCCTACGAGCAGTACTTC. It yields the protein CASRNRAPPYEQYF.

About this clonotype: Possible read error: a much larger clone is one base away. The final CDR3 position lacks the conserved phenylalanine or tryptophan, pointing to a likely read error. The V and J genes are TRBV2 and TRBJ1-3; D is possibly TRBD1 (6 bases). The CDR3 consists of 16 residues. Between the trimmed V and J ends, which lost 2 bases and 0 bases, there was a span of 11 bases. The V gene's germline CDR1 is SNHLY and CDR2 FYNNEI. The CDR3 protein is CASSERGTRSGNTIYL. The CDR3, as DNA: TGTGCCAGCAGTGAAAGGGGGACCCGCTCTGGAAACACCATATATTTG.

V and J are TRBV11-1 and TRBJ2-6; 11 bases are a match to TRBD1. Germline trimming cut 3 bases from V and 2 bases from J; bases unmatched to any gene: 6. Germline assignment: CDR1 SGHAT and CDR2 FQDESV (reference sequence). This CDR3 is built from 18 residues. The CDR3 DNA reads as TGTGCCAGCAGCTTTAGGGCGGGACAGGGGGCTGGGGCCAACGTCCTGACTTTC. It specifies CASSFRAGQGAGANVLTF.

This clonotype was detected ten times or more. This chain connects TRBV12-3 or TRBV12-4 to TRBJ1-2; a possible D gene is TRBD1 (5 bases). V dropped 3 bases and J dropped 8 bases, with 13 bases sitting between them. This CDR3 region has 13 residues. This CDR3 is CASSLSQGEGYTF. CDR3 sequence (DNA): TGTGCCAGCAGTTTGAGTCAGGGAGAAGGCTACACCTTC.

This clonotype was detected many times. In DNA, the CDR3 is TGTGCCAGCAGACCTACCGGAGGGTCACCCCTCCACTTT. Residues: CASRPTGGSPLHF. The V gene is TRBV6-1, the J gene TRBJ1-6; the D is unclear. The CDR3 sequence is 13 residues long. Germline lookup yields CDR1 MNHNS and CDR2 SASEGT. Between the trimmed V and J ends, which lost 6 bases and 10 bases, there was a span of 13 bases.

The V gene is TRBV19, the J gene TRBJ2-2; 11 bases map to TRBD1. Germline-derived CDR1 and CDR2 are LNHDA and SQIVND (reference sequence). Trimming cost V 5 bases and J 7 bases; bases outside gene matches: 3. This CDR3 contains 14 residues. For the CDR3, the DNA is TGTGCCAGTAGTTGGGACAGGGGGAGCGGGGAGCTGTTTTTT. This translates into CASSWDRGSGELFF.

This clonotype was counted many times. The CDR3 DNA reads TGTGCCAGCAAAGGGGGGATGAACACTGAAGCTTTCTTT. Translating it yields CASKGGMNTEAFF. This chain uses TRBV6-1 with TRBJ1-1; possible D gene TRBD1, 6 bases. Per germline, CDR1 MNHNS and CDR2 SASEGT. V was clipped by 7 bases and J by 0 bases, with 9 bases between them. The CDR3 extends over 13 amino acids.

This clonotype was counted many times. The chain recombines TRBV11-2 with TRBJ1-1; 8 bases are a match to TRBD1. CDR1 SGHAT and CDR2 FQNNGV come from the germline V gene. V gave up 5 bases and J gave up 5 bases; unmatched junction bases: 10. The CDR3 is 15 amino acids. The CDR3 protein is CASSPAGGLGTEAFF. The CDR3, as DNA: TGTGCCAGCAGCCCTGCAGGGGGCCTAGGAACTGAAGCTTTCTTT.

The CDR3 nucleotides are TGTGCCACCAGCGGCGGAGTAGCTTCCTACGAGCAGTACTTC. Protein sequence: CATSGGVASYEQYF. The chain recombines TRBV15 with TRBJ2-7; no definite D call. Per the germline V gene, CDR1 is LNHNV and CDR2 is YYDKDF (reference sequence). This CDR3 has 14 amino acids. Trimming took off 5 bases at V and 1 base at J, with 12 bases between the two ends.

This clonotype came up many times. The chain combines TRBV12-5 with TRBJ2-5; 8 nucleotides match TRBD1. Germline-derived CDR1 and CDR2 are LGHNT and FRNRAP. J gave up 5 bases and V 7 bases, and 9 bases lay outside the gene matches. CDR3 length equals 14 residues. For the CDR3, the DNA is TGTGCTAGTGCCCAAGGACAGGGCGGTGAGACCCAGTACTTC. It specifies CASAQGQGGETQYF.